This T cell receptor beta chain is drawn from a study of PD-1 blockade in classical Hodgkin lymphoma. Overall study results and limits: Healthy donors reportedly exceeded newly diagnosed patients in baseline TCR diversity. Patients with a complete response exhibited baseline diversity comparable to newly diagnosed patients. Exclusion was applied to patients who started nivolumab under 1 year after ASCT. Diversity in CD4+ TCRs, unlike that measured in CD8+ TCRs, had risen significantly by C4D1.

Per germline, CDR1 LNHDA and CDR2 SQIVND (reference sequence). The V end lost 4 bases, the J end lost 6 bases, and 15 bases lay between the germline ends. CDR3 length: 14 amino acids. Relapse after autologous stem cell transplantation occurred in every patient, and brentuximab vedotin exposure varied. The CD4+ T cells used were purified from thawed PBMCs through magnetic negative selection. Libraries were prepared by immunoSEQ multiplex PCR; TCRdb keeps only in-frame clonotypes and omits some of them. The table includes about 9,000 clones, approximately 84% detected once. In the case of this clone: Its antigen is still unknown.

V usage is TRBV19 and J usage is TRBJ2-5, with TRBD2 as a possible D gene (6 bases). The source was CD4+ T cells from blood, collected at baseline. The TCR sequence derives from a human donor with classical Hodgkin lymphoma. CDR3 bases: TGTGCCAGTAGTACCACTAGCTCCGGAAAGACCCAGTACTTC. This sequence encodes CASSTTSSGKTQYF.